The 13 T cell receptor beta chains below come from one sample, sequenced in a study of CD8 T cells in ankylosing spondylitis. These receptors have no known antigen. TCRdb processed the 5' RACE reads anew with MiXCR; each CDR3 protein has one entry. The data show approximately 150,000 distinct CDR3 sequences, 17% seen once. Study-level findings and limits: Within ankylosing spondylitis blood, a TCR beta motif made up of several highly homologous variants appeared to be characteristic.

The sequenced sample was blood, either unsorted or a sorted T cell fraction (not recorded which). Receptors originate from a male donor with ankylosing spondylitis.

The J gene is TRBJ1-1, the V gene TRBV5-6; no firm D call. CDR1 is SGHDT, CDR2 YYEEEE, per germline. The CDR3 runs to 13 residues. The V gene lost 2 bases and the J gene lost 4 bases, with 9 bases spanning the gap. The CDR3 region is CASSFAGSTEAFF. The CDR3 DNA sequence: TGTGCCAGCAGCTTTGCGGGAAGCACTGAAGCTTTCTTT.

This clonotype was observed a few times. J is TRBJ2-2 and V is TRBV7-9; D possibly uses TRBD1 or TRBD2 (5 bases each). Germline V gives CDR1 SEHNR, CDR2 FQNEAQ (reference sequence). CDR3 length: 16 amino acids. V shed 6 bases and J shed 1 base, with 15 bases lying between them. CDR3 nucleotide sequence: TGTGCCAGCAGGGTTCCGGGACGGATGAACACCGGGGAGCTGTTTTTT. This codes for CASRVPGRMNTGELFF. The full variable domain, with the rest looked up from reference TRBV7-9 and TRBJ2-2, is DTGVSQNPRHKITKRGQNVTFRCDPISEHNRLYWYRQTLGQGPEFLTYFQNEAQLEKSRLLSDRFSAERPKGSFSTLEIQRTEQGDSAMYLCASRVPGRMNTGELFFGEGSRLTVL.

In its sample, this clonotype was seen a few times. The rearrangement joins TRBV12-3 or TRBV12-4 to TRBJ2-5; TRBD2 matches at 12 bases. The CDR3 runs 18 residues. V lost 3 bases, J lost 1 base, and 9 bases stayed unmatched. The CDR3 sequence is CASSFVTSGSLLQETQYF. The DNA for the CDR3 is TGTGCCAGCAGTTTCGTGACTAGCGGGAGTCTTCTCCAAGAGACCCAGTACTTC.

This clonotype was seen a handful of times. The rearrangement links TRBV27 to TRBJ2-1; 11 positions agree with TRBD2. Germline lookup yields CDR1 MNHEY and CDR2 SMNVEV (reference sequence). With V trimmed by 11 bases and J by 16 bases, 7 bases remained unmatched. The CDR3 is 10 residues long. The CDR3 here is CAAGTSGPFF. In DNA, the CDR3 is TGTGCCGCGGGGACTAGCGGCCCCTTCTTC.

This clonotype has a handful of counts. The rearrangement joins TRBV29-1 to TRBJ2-2, with 8 nucleotides matching TRBD1. The V and J ends lost 3 bases and 3 bases, in that order; junction bases with no gene match: 3. The CDR3 runs 14 residues. CDR1 and CDR2 (germline): SQVTM, ANQGSEA. CDR3 sequence: CSVEDRADTGELFF. CDR3 sequence (DNA): TGCAGCGTTGAGGACAGGGCGGACACCGGGGAGCTGTTTTTT.

There are many counts of this clonotype. This rearrangement joins TRBV6-2 or TRBV6-3 to TRBJ2-1; D may match TRBD1 or TRBD2 (5 bases each). Germline CDR1 and CDR2: MNHEY and SVGEGT. Trimming pared 5 bases from V and 9 bases from J, leaving 20 bases between. The CDR3 runs 15 residues. The CDR3 coding sequence is TGTGCCAGCAGTGCAACGGGTTTCAGGGACGGTGAGCAGTTCTTC. Translated: CASSATGFRDGEQFF.

The chain combines TRBV5-1 with TRBJ2-7, with D perhaps TRBD2 (5 bases). This CDR3 region has 16 residues. The V gene lost 1 base and the J gene lost 5 bases, with 19 bases spanning the gap. The V gene's germline CDR1 is SGHRS and CDR2 YFSETQ. CDR3 sequence (DNA): TGCGCCAGCAGCTTGAAGTATGTGGGAGTGCAGAACGAGCAGTACTTC. Protein: CASSLKYVGVQNEQYF.

This clonotype was detected only a few times. This rearrangement joins TRBV29-1 to TRBJ2-7, with D tentatively TRBD2 (6 bases). CDR1 is SQVTM and CDR2 is ANQGSEA in the germline V gene. Trimming took off 6 bases at V and 0 bases at J, with 15 bases between the two ends. The CDR3 length is 14 residues. DNA of the CDR3: TGCAGCGTCGTCCTCGGGGGTAGCTCCTACGAGCAGTACTTC. Its translation is CSVVLGGSSYEQYF.

In its sample, this clonotype was seen once. The chain combines TRBV28 with TRBJ1-1, with 7 bases aligning to TRBD1. CDR3 length equals 15 residues. Per the germline V gene, CDR1 is MDHEN and CDR2 is SYDVKM. With V trimmed by 7 bases and J by 3 bases, 11 bases remained unmatched. DNA for the CDR3: TGTGCCAGCAAAACCGACAGGGTTTTCGACACTGAAGCTTTCTTT. Amino acids: CASKTDRVFDTEAFF.

This rearrangement joins TRBV12-5 to TRBJ2-5, with unresolved D. V was cut by 7 bases and J by 5 bases, with 14 bases left in between. In germline, CDR1 is LGHNT, CDR2 FRNRAP. This CDR3 region has 13 residues. DNA of the CDR3: TGTGCTAGTGCCCTCTCTGTAGGGGAGACCCAGTACTTC. It specifies CASALSVGETQYF. The whole variable domain, remainder taken from reference TRBV12-5 and TRBJ2-5, is DARVTQTPRHKVTEMGQEVTMRCQPILGHNTVFWYRQTMMQGLELLAYFRNRAPLDDSGMPKDRFSAEMPDATLATLKIQPSEPRDSAVYFCASALSVGETQYFGPGTRLLVL.

There are many counts of this clonotype. V usage is TRBV29-1 and J usage is TRBJ1-1; TRBD1 might be the D (6 bases). The CDR3 is 15 residues long. CDR1 is SQVTM, CDR2 ANQGSEA, per germline. V gave up 4 bases and J gave up 0 bases, with 15 bases separating them. The CDR3 spells CSVGGALGVNTEAFF. CDR3 nucleotides: TGCAGCGTTGGGGGGGCACTTGGGGTGAACACTGAAGCTTTCTTT.

The chain joins TRBV9 to TRBJ2-7; a possible D gene is TRBD1 (5 bases). The V end lost 7 bases, the J end lost 3 bases, and 17 bases lay between the germline ends. The germline gives CDR1 SGDLS, CDR2 YYNGEE. The CDR3 is made up of 14 amino acids. The CDR3 spells CASGSGAVGYEQYF. CDR3 in DNA: TGTGCCAGCGGTTCTGGGGCAGTTGGCTACGAGCAGTACTTC.

The CDR3 DNA reads as TGTGCCAGCAGTTACTGGGTAGCGAAGAACACCGGGGAGCTGTTTTTT. The encoded protein is CASSYWVAKNTGELFF. The chain has TRBV6-2 or TRBV6-3 and TRBJ2-2; D possibly corresponds to TRBD2 (5 bases). The CDR3 covers 16 residues. Trimming pared 1 base from V and 1 base from J, leaving 10 bases between. Germline values: CDR1 MNHEY, CDR2 SVGEGT.